This T cell receptor beta chain originates from a study of metastatic and nonmetastatic thyroid tumors (dated by TCRdb to 2020 to 2021). Background for the entire study: Repertoires from peripheral blood and from tumor or nodule tissue samples of malignant and benign thyroid patients were compared.

None of the patients had been given any treatment before thyroid surgery. The study retrospectively analysed patient clinical samples collected from 2012 to 2018 using T-cell receptor beta sequencing. Concerning this clone itself: Its antigen has not been determined. The sample holds no much larger clone one base away, and base qualities are not on file.

Library creation used PCR. The run used an Illumina HiSeq 4000. High-throughput sequencing was used to profile the TCR beta-chain CDR3 region of every patient. On the study's bioinformatics: CDR3 differences across clinicopathological groups were used to build a classifier for discriminating distant-metastatic papillary thyroid cancer patients. The Shannon index was used to measure repertoire diversity, and the Morisita-Horn index was used to measure how similar tumor and blood repertoires were. TCRdb cleaned the public reads at Q25 with fastp, built clones with MiXCR and kept in-frame beta chains. None of the V and J calls come from the authors' own analysis; TCRdb made them. The sample has about 20,000 clones on record, roughly 12% of them singletons. The biggest ten clones account for around 7.3% of the sample. Beyond this particular receptor, the publication reports: In both blood and tumor samples, TCR beta diversity was reported to be significantly higher in malignant tumors than in benign nodules.

This TCR was recovered from a female donor with papillary thyroid cancer or a benign thyroid nodule (not recorded which). Some clones in this sample may be carry-over from other donors' samples. Specimen: blood.

The DNA sequence is as follows: TGTGTCGGGCGCCGGGAAAGGGAACCCTACGAGCAGTACTTC. It codes for CVGRREREPYEQYF. The chain uses TRBV10-3 and TRBJ2-7, with a weak D call of TRBD2 (5 bases match). Sequences ENHRY (CDR1) and SYGVKD (CDR2) are obtained from the germline V gene. The CDR3, cysteine through phenylalanine, is 14 amino acids long. Kept here is only the CDR3 DNA, which spans 42 bases and is read in frame from base 1.